This T cell receptor (beta chain) was recorded in a study of T cell clonotyping in hematopoietic cell transplantation. Findings of the study overall: Broader posttransplant TCR repertoire diversity was predicted by graft donor and pretransplant recipient Inverse Simpson Index values. Few recipient clonotypes overlapped donors; over 95% were de novo at given depth. Recipient TCR diversity dropped after transplant; expanded clonotypes rose from day 30 to 180.

Comment on this clone: Its matching antigen is unknown.

The CDR3 runs to 16 residues. Germline CDR1 and CDR2: MNHEY and SVGAGI. After removal of 4 bases from V and 5 bases from J, the junction contained 9 bases not matched to a gene. TCRdb's copy holds only in-frame clones and misses some; the assay was immunoSEQ multiplex PCR. Of roughly 40,000 clones listed, 95% are singletons. The V call is TRBV6-5, the J call TRBJ2-3; TRBD2 agrees at 10 bases. The specimen sequenced was peripheral blood mononuclear cells. The source of this sequence is a man aged 25-40 years in good health. Some clones in this sample may be carry-over from other donors' samples. CDR3 sequence: CASSSFSGRSGDTQYF. The CDR3 DNA reads TGTGCCAGCAGTTCGTTTAGCGGGAGGAGTGGAGATACGCAGTATTTT.